The 12 T cell receptor beta chains in this list originate from one sample, sequenced in a study of T cell responses to AZD1222 COVID-19 vaccine. Libraries were prepared by immunoSEQ multiplex PCR; TCRdb keeps only in-frame clonotypes and omits some of them. Among roughly 150,000 clones listed, 87% were seen once. Sequencing was performed on peripheral blood, taken 28 days after the second AZD1222 dose. The receptors stem from an adult who received the AZD1222 COVID-19 vaccine.

The rearrangement uses TRBV23-1 and TRBJ2-7; tentatively, D is TRBD2 (6 bases). TRBV23-1 is annotated as an ORF whose role is uncertain. This CDR3 region has 15 residues. The ends were cut back, 7 bases at V and 5 bases at J, with 21 bases in the middle. CDR3: CASTNAGRGIDEQYF. CDR3 nucleotide sequence: TGCGCCAGCACAAACGCCGGTCGGGGGATTGACGAGCAGTACTTC.

The chain employs TRBV15 and TRBJ2-1; 8 bases fit TRBD1. The V gene's germline CDR1 is LNHNV and CDR2 YYDKDF (reference sequence). The V and J ends lost 0 bases and 8 bases, in that order; junction bases with no gene match: 9. The length of the CDR3 is 16 residues. In nucleotides, the CDR3 is TGTGCCACCAGCAGAGACAGGCAGGGGGCTAGGGATGAGCAGTTCTTC. It yields the protein CATSRDRQGARDEQFF.

The chain combines TRBV5-1 with TRBJ2-3; D is uncertain. The CDR3 is 13 residues long. Germline CDR1 is SGHRS and CDR2 is YFSETQ. The ends were cut back, 5 bases at V and 0 bases at J, with 7 bases in the middle. CDR3 DNA: TGCGCCAGCAGACAACAGAGCACAGATACGCAGTATTTT. Translated, it gives CASRQQSTDTQYF.

The rearrangement joins TRBV28 to TRBJ1-4; D ambiguous. V gave up 4 bases and J gave up 3 bases, with 15 bases separating them. From germline, CDR1 is MDHEN and CDR2 SYDVKM. The CDR3 sequence is 16 residues long. CDR3 in amino acids: CASSSGPLLSNEKLFF. DNA of the CDR3: TGTGCCAGCAGTTCCGGACCCCTGCTATCTAATGAAAAACTGTTTTTT.

The genes are TRBV5-6 and TRBJ2-7; D unclear. CDR3 length: 15 residues. The germline V and J ends were trimmed by 1 base and 0 bases, with 11 bases remaining between them. CDR1 is SGHDT, CDR2 YYEEEE, per germline. CDR3 sequence (DNA): TGTGCCAGCAGCTTGACACAGCTAAACTCCTACGAGCAGTACTTC. Its translation is CASSLTQLNSYEQYF.

The count of this clone is one. The chain combines TRBV7-9 with TRBJ2-1; D is unclear. V lost 5 bases to trimming and J lost 4 bases, with 9 bases between them. There are 13 residues in the CDR3. Germline values: CDR1 SEHNR, CDR2 FQNEAQ (reference sequence). CDR3 coding DNA: TGTGCCAGCAGCCGAGCGCCGTACAATGAGCAGTTCTTC. As protein: CASSRAPYNEQFF.

The DNA for the CDR3 is TGTGCCAGCAGTTCCCGGCCGGGACTAGCGGAGTACAATGAGCAGTTCTTC. Its translation: CASSSRPGLAEYNEQFF. V and J are TRBV27 and TRBJ2-1, with 11 bases lining up with TRBD2. After removal of 4 bases from V and 4 bases from J, the junction contained 9 bases not matched to a gene. Germline CDR1 reads MNHEY; CDR2 reads SMNVEV (reference sequence). The CDR3 runs to 17 residues.

The CDR3 nucleotides are TGTGCCAGCAGCCAAGATGCCCGGACTAGCGGGCGGTTCCCAGGTTCCTACGAGCAGTACTTC. This codes for CASSQDARTSGRFPGSYEQYF. The chain recombines TRBV14 with TRBJ2-7; 11 bases map to TRBD2. CDR3 length: 21 amino acids. Looked up from germline, CDR1 is SGHDN and CDR2 is FVKESK. Unmatched junction bases numbered 17, after V lost 0 bases and J lost 1 base.

The rearrangement uses TRBV24-1 and TRBJ2-2; 11 nucleotides agree with TRBD2. Germline V lookup: CDR1 KGHDR, CDR2 SFDVKD. J was trimmed by 6 bases and V by 2 bases; bases with no gene match: 10. The CDR3 totals 18 residues. This CDR3 reads CATSDWGRIAGGPGELFF. CDR3 in DNA: TGTGCCACCAGTGATTGGGGTCGGATAGCGGGAGGGCCCGGGGAGCTGTTTTTT.

V is TRBV6-1 and J is TRBJ2-2, with D possibly matching TRBD2 (5 bases). The V end was cut by 0 bases, the J end by 6 bases, with 14 bases between. CDR3 size: 16 residues. Germline V gene sequence: CDR1 MNHNS, CDR2 SASEGT. The CDR3 is CASSEARVRGSGELFF. As DNA, the CDR3 is TGTGCCAGCAGTGAAGCACGCGTCCGAGGGTCCGGGGAGCTGTTTTTT.

The rearrangement links TRBV5-1 to TRBJ2-7, with a weak D call TRBD2 (6 bases). With 0 bases removed from V and 2 bases from J, the gap between germline ends came to 15 bases. CDR3 length equals 16 residues. In germline, CDR1 is SGHRS, CDR2 YFSETQ. The CDR3: CASSLGVAAPPYEQYF. The CDR3, as DNA: TGCGCCAGCAGCTTGGGGGTAGCGGCCCCCCCCTACGAGCAGTACTTC.

The gene calls are TRBV6-5 and TRBJ2-7, with a tentative D call TRBD2 (6 bases). Trimming pared 6 bases from V and 2 bases from J, leaving 11 bases between. From germline, CDR1 is MNHEY and CDR2 SVGAGI. The CDR3 extends over 13 amino acids. The DNA for the CDR3 is TGTGCCAGCAGCCCACGACTAGCCTACGAGCAGTACTTC. Amino acid sequence: CASSPRLAYEQYF.